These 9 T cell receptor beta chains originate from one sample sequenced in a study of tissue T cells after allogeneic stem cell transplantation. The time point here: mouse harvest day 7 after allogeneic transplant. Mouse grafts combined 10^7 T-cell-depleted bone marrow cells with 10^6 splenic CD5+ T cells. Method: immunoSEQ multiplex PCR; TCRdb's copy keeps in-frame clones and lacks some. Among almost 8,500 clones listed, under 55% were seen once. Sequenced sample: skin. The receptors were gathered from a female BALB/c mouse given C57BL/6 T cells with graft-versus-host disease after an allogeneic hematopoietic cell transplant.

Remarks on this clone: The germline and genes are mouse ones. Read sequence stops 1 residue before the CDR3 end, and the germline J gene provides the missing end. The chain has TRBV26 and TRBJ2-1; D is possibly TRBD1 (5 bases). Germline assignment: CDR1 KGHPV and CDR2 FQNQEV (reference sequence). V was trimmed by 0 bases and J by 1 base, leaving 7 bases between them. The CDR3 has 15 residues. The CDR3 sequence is CASSLSSGNYAEQFF. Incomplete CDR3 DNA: TGTGCCAGCAGTCTGTCGTCAGGGAACTATGCTGAGCAGTTC.

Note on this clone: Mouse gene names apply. The CDR3 sequence: CASSQRRRDEQYF. The sequenced CDR3 bases are TGTGCCAGCAGCCAAAGGAGGAGGGATGAACAGTAC. V usage is TRBV5 and J usage is TRBJ2-7; D ambiguous. Read coverage stops 1 residue before the CDR3 terminus; the germline J gene supplies the remainder. Trimming pared 2 bases from V and 5 bases from J, leaving 10 bases between. The CDR3 is 13 amino acids. Germline V gene data show CDR1 as LGHNA and CDR2 as YNLKQL (reference sequence).

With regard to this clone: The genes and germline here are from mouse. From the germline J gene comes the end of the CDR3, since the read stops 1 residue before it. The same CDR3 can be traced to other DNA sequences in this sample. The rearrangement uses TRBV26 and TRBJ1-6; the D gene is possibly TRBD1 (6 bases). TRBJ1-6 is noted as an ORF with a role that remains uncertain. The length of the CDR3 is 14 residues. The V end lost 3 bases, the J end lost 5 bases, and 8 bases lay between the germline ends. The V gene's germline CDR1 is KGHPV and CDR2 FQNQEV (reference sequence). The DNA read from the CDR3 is TGTGCCAGCAGTCTCCAGGGGAATAATTCGCCCCTCTAC. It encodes CASSLQGNNSPLY. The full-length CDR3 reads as CASSLQGNNSPLYF.

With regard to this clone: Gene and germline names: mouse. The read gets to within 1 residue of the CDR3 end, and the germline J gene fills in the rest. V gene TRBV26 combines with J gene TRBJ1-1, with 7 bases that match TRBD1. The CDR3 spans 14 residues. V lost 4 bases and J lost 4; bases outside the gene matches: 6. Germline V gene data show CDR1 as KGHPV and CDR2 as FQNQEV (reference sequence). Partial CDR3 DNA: TGTGCCAGCAGTCCATACAGGGGAGGCACAGAAGTCTTC. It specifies CASSPYRGGTEVF. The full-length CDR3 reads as CASSPYRGGTEVFF.

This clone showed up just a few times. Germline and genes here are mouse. CDR3: CGARAAGNSDYTF. The part of the CDR3 DNA that was read is TGTGGTGCTAGGGCGGCAGGGAACTCCGACTACACC. The V and J genes are TRBV20 and TRBJ1-2; possibly TRBD1 for D (5 bases). The read ends 1 residue before the CDR3 terminus; that terminus is restored from the germline J gene. Trimming pared 1 base from V and 2 bases from J, leaving 8 bases between. The CDR3 loop spans 13 amino acids. Germline V lookup: CDR1 GFQATS, CDR2 STVNSAI.

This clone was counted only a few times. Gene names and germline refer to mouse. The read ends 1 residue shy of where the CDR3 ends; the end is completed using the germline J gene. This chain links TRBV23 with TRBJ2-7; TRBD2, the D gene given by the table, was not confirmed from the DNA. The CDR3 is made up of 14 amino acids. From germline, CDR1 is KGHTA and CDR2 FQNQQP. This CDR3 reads CSSSPTGSSYEQYF. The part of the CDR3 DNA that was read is TGCTCCAGCAGCCCGACTGGGAGCTCCTATGAACAGTAC.

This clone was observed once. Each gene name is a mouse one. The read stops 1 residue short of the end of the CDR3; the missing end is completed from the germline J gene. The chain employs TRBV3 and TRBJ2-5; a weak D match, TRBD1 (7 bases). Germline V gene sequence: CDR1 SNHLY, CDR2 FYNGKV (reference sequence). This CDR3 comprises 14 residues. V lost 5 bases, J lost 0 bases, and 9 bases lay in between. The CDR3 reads CASSQGGNQDTQYF. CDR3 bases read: TGTGCCAGCAGCCAGGGGGGTAACCAAGACACCCAGTAC.

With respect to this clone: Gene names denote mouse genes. The CDR3 bases that were read are TGTGCCAGCAGCCGGGACAGTCAAAACACCTTGTAC. Amino acids: CASSRDSQNTLY. The CDR3, in full, reads CASSRDSQNTLYF. The rearrangement links TRBV3 to TRBJ2-4; the D call may be TRBD1 or TRBD2 (5 bases each). Read sequence stops 1 residue before the CDR3 end, and the germline J gene provides the missing end. Trimming shortened V by 5 bases and J by 0 bases, and 6 bases separated the two germline ends. The CDR3 totals 13 residues. Germline V lookup: CDR1 SNHLY, CDR2 FYNGKV (reference sequence).

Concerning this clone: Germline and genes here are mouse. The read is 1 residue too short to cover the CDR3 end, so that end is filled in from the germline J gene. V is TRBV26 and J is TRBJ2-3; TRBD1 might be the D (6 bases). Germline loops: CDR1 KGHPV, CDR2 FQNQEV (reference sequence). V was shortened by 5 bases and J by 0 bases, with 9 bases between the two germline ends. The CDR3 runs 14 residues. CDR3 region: CASSWTASAETLYF. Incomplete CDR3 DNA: TGTGCCAGCAGTTGGACAGCTAGTGCAGAAACGCTGTAT.